Below, 25 T cell receptor beta chains from the same sample are listed, as sequenced in a study of cytomegalovirus exposure and HLA in healthy donors. The repertoire was sequenced with immunoSEQ multiplex PCR; TCRdb's copy has only in-frame clones and lacks some. This table holds a few hundred thousand clones, 86% found once. Specimen: PBMCs. The receptors were sampled from a woman between 18 and 30 years old in good health and CMV-seronegative.

The chain couples TRBV7-3 to TRBJ2-1; D may be TRBD2 (5 bases). The length of the CDR3 is 15 residues. The V and J ends lost 2 bases and 8 bases respectively, with 16 bases between them. Germline lookup yields CDR1 SGHTA and CDR2 FQGTGA. The DNA for the CDR3 is TGTGCCAGCAGCTTACACGCCACTAGGATTGATGAGCAGTTCTTC. It specifies CASSLHATRIDEQFF.

This clone has just one count. V gene TRBV4-2 combines with J gene TRBJ1-4; D possibly corresponds to TRBD1 (5 bases). CDR3 length: 15 residues. CDR1 and CDR2 (germline): LGHNA, YNFKEQ. V lost 2 bases to trimming and J lost 3 bases, with 10 bases between them. The CDR3 here is CASSQRGGANEKLFF. The CDR3 DNA is TGTGCCAGCAGCCAACGGGGAGGGGCTAATGAAAAACTGTTTTTT.

The gene calls are TRBV11-2 and TRBJ1-1; D is ambiguous. CDR1 is SGHAT and CDR2 is FQNNGV in the germline V gene. V lost 1 base and J lost 7, with 7 bases in between. The CDR3 runs to 12 residues. This CDR3 reads CASSLGRNEAFF. The CDR3 DNA reads as TGTGCCAGCAGCTTAGGCAGAAATGAAGCTTTCTTT.

This clone was counted a single time. The chain joins TRBV11-1 to TRBJ2-3; 7 bases map to TRBD2. The germline V gene encodes CDR1 SGHAT and CDR2 FQDESV (reference sequence). The CDR3 contains 14 residues. Unmatched junction bases numbered 2, after V lost 5 bases and J lost 0 bases. The CDR3 region is CASSETSSTDTQYF. DNA of the CDR3: TGTGCCAGCAGCGAGACTAGCAGCACAGATACGCAGTATTTT.

This clone was counted once. This rearrangement joins TRBV6-6 to TRBJ2-3, with D possibly being TRBD1 (5 bases). The CDR3 totals 16 residues. Trimming removed 0 bases at V and 6 bases at J, with 16 bases between. Per germline, CDR1 MNHNY and CDR2 SVGAGI (reference sequence). The CDR3, as DNA: TGTGCCAGCAGTTACTCATTTCAGGGTGAAGAGGATACGCAGTATTTT. Amino acids: CASSYSFQGEEDTQYF.

The V gene is TRBV6-6, the J gene TRBJ1-2; possibly TRBD1 for D (5 bases). CDR1 and CDR2 from the germline V gene are MNHNY and SVGAGI (reference sequence). The CDR3 totals 15 residues. V was shortened by 4 bases and J by 1 base, with 13 bases between the two germline ends. In DNA form, the CDR3 reads TGTGCCAGCAGTTCCCGGGGGGGGGTTAACTATGGCTACACCTTC. Translating it yields CASSSRGGVNYGYTF.

This clone turned up a few times. The V gene is TRBV4-3, the J gene TRBJ2-1, with 14 bases matching TRBD2. This CDR3 comprises 18 residues. The germline V gene encodes CDR1 LGHNA and CDR2 YSLEER. V gave up 4 bases and J gave up 1 base; unmatched junction bases: 6. The CDR3 region is CASSPGLAGAASYNEQFF. The CDR3 DNA reads as TGCGCCAGCAGCCCGGGACTAGCGGGAGCAGCATCCTACAATGAGCAGTTCTTC.

The rearrangement uses TRBV5-8 and TRBJ1-4, with D uncertain. Germline V gene sequence: CDR1 SGHTS, CDR2 YDEGEE. Trimming cost V 5 bases and J 8 bases, with 19 bases left between them. This CDR3 is built from 15 residues. CDR3 DNA sequence: TGTGCCAGCAGACCAATCGGGTCACTGAAAGAAAAACTGTTTTTT. Translating gives CASRPIGSLKEKLFF.

DNA for the CDR3: TGTGCCAGCACCAGGAATCCCCGGGATTGGAATCAGCCCCAGCATTTT. This gives the protein CASTRNPRDWNQPQHF. V gene TRBV27 combines with J gene TRBJ1-5; D not resolved. The CDR3 length is 16 residues. V shed 7 bases and J shed 4 bases, with 20 bases lying between them. Germline assignment: CDR1 MNHEY and CDR2 SMNVEV (reference sequence).

The V call is TRBV13, the J call TRBJ1-1; D call uncertain. Germline V gene lookup returns CDR1 PRHDT and CDR2 FYEKMQ (reference sequence). V gave up 0 bases and J gave up 1 base, with 6 bases separating them. This CDR3 comprises 14 residues. This CDR3 is CASSLGAGNTEAFF. In nucleotides, the CDR3 is TGTGCCAGCAGCTTAGGAGCGGGGAACACTGAAGCTTTCTTT.

In regard to this clone: Different DNA sequences within this sample yield the same CDR3. The chain employs TRBV18 and TRBJ2-7; D not resolved. With 3 bases removed from V and 2 bases from J, the gap between germline ends came to 8 bases. This CDR3 comprises 13 residues. CDR1 is KGHSH and CDR2 is LQKENI in the germline V gene. DNA for the CDR3: TGTGCCAGCTCACCCCCAGGAACCTACGAGCAGTACTTC. This translates into CASSPPGTYEQYF.

The chain recombines TRBV4-3 with TRBJ1-2; D gene uncertain. CDR1 and CDR2 (germline): LGHNA, YSLEER. The CDR3 is made up of 15 amino acids. V dropped 0 bases and J dropped 5 bases, with 13 bases sitting between them. Written as DNA, the CDR3 is TGCGCCAGCAGCCAAGATCCTGCGGGCCCTTATGGCTACACCTTC. It codes for CASSQDPAGPYGYTF.

The chain has TRBV6-1 and TRBJ1-4, with 9 bases fitting TRBD1. Germline V lookup: CDR1 MNHNS, CDR2 SASEGT. The V and J ends lost 2 bases and 5 bases, in that order; junction bases with no gene match: 6. The CDR3 has 16 amino acids. The CDR3 DNA reads TGTGCCAGCAGTGAACCGGGACAGGGACCAAATGAAAAACTGTTTTTT. Translation: CASSEPGQGPNEKLFF.

This chain connects TRBV6-6 to TRBJ1-3; the match to TRBD1 covers 7 bases. Germline values: CDR1 MNHNY, CDR2 SVGAGI (reference sequence). Trimming removed 6 bases from V and 0 bases from J; junction bases left unmatched: 8. The CDR3 spans 16 residues. This chain's CDR3 is CASSKGQSSSGNTIYF. CDR3 in DNA: TGTGCCAGCAGCAAGGGACAGTCCAGCTCTGGAAACACCATATATTTT.

This clone was recorded once. The chain uses TRBV5-1 and TRBJ2-1; a weak D match, TRBD2 (5 bases). The CDR3 extends over 15 amino acids. The V and J ends lost 1 base and 6 bases respectively, with 14 bases between them. Germline V gene data show CDR1 as SGHRS and CDR2 as YFSETQ. CDR3 sequence (DNA): TGCGCCAGCAGCTTGAACCGAGCGGAAATCAATGAGCAGTTCTTC. Translating it yields CASSLNRAEINEQFF.

The chain combines TRBV4-3 with TRBJ2-5; TRBD2 is a possible D gene (6 bases). The V gene's germline CDR1 is LGHNA and CDR2 YSLEER. The length of the CDR3 is 17 residues. V lost 1 base and J 2 bases, leaving 17 bases between the germline ends. The CDR3 DNA reads as TGCGCCAGCAGCCAAGCCCCTAAGGGAGGAGTACAAGAGACCCAGTACTTC. Translation: CASSQAPKGGVQETQYF.

This clone was found a few times. The chain couples TRBV5-1 to TRBJ1-2; tentative D call: TRBD1 (5 bases). This CDR3 has 12 residues. The ends were cut back, 3 bases at V and 9 bases at J, with 12 bases in the middle. From germline, CDR1 is SGHRS and CDR2 YFSETQ. CDR3 bases: TGCGCCAGCAGCTCTGGAGCAGGGAGCTACACCTTC. Residues: CASSSGAGSYTF.

The J gene is TRBJ2-1, the V gene TRBV9; tentative D call: TRBD2 (6 bases). V lost 6 bases and J 8 bases, leaving 24 bases between the germline ends. The germline gives CDR1 SGDLS, CDR2 YYNGEE. The CDR3 has 16 amino acids. Here the CDR3 DNA reads TGTGCCAGCACCAGACGCGGGGCTAGTGAAGCACATGAGCAGTTCTTC. It encodes CASTRRGASEAHEQFF.

This chain connects TRBV5-1 to TRBJ2-2; 7 positions agree with TRBD2. Germline V gene lookup returns CDR1 SGHRS and CDR2 YFSETQ. J lost 5 bases, V lost 5 bases, and 6 bases had no gene match. CDR3 length: 14 residues. The CDR3 is CASRVRSGTGELFF. The CDR3 coding sequence is TGCGCCAGCAGGGTCCGTAGCGGGACCGGGGAGCTGTTTTTT. Filled out from reference TRBV5-1 and TRBJ2-2, the complete variable domain reads KAGVTQTPRYLIKTRGQQVTLSCSPISGHRSVSWYQQTPGQGLQFLFEYFSETQRNKGNFPGRFSGRQFSNSRSEMNVSTLELGDSALYLCASRVRSGTGELFFGEGSRLTVL.

This clone was recorded a few times. J is TRBJ1-3 and V is TRBV19, with D unresolved. The CDR3 is 15 residues long. The V and J ends lost 0 bases and 9 bases respectively, with 15 bases between them. Germline lookup yields CDR1 LNHDA and CDR2 SQIVND (reference sequence). CDR3 sequence: CASSIDPDHAATIYF. In DNA, the CDR3 is TGTGCCAGTAGTATAGATCCCGACCACGCGGCCACCATATATTTT. Drawing the rest from reference TRBV19 and TRBJ1-3, the complete variable domain is DGGITQSPKYLFRKEGQNVTLSCEQNLNHDAMYWYRQDPGQGLRLIYYSQIVNDFQKGDIAEGYSVSREKKESFPLTVTSAQKNPTAFYLCASSIDPDHAATIYFGEGSWLTVV.

The count of this clone is one. The chain is built from TRBV10-3 and TRBJ1-2; TRBD1 aligns across 9 bases. Germline V gene lookup returns CDR1 ENHRY and CDR2 SYGVKD. Trimming removed 8 bases from V and 1 base from J; junction bases left unmatched: 2. The CDR3 contains 13 residues. In nucleotides, the CDR3 is TGTGCCATCGAGGACAGGGGTAACTATGGCTACACCTTC. It specifies CAIEDRGNYGYTF.

The chain has TRBV14 and TRBJ2-7; no reliable D call. CDR3 length: 15 residues. Per germline, CDR1 SGHDN and CDR2 FVKESK. Between the trimmed V and J ends, which lost 1 base and 2 bases, there was a span of 12 bases. In DNA, the CDR3 is TGTGCCAGCAGCCAAGTCTCAGTCCCAACCTACGAGCAGTACTTC. Translation gives CASSQVSVPTYEQYF.

In its sample, this clone was seen a few times. The chain combines TRBV6-6 with TRBJ1-3; tentatively, D is TRBD1 (6 bases). This CDR3 spans 14 amino acids. Germline CDR1 is MNHNY and CDR2 is SVGAGI (reference sequence). The V end was cut by 5 bases, the J end by 3 bases, with 11 bases between. The CDR3 loop reads CASSPRTDGNTIYF. The CDR3 coding sequence is TGTGCCAGCAGTCCCCGGACAGATGGAAACACCATATATTTT.

This clone was observed a single time. The CDR3 loop reads CASSLGGTYNEQFF. Written as DNA, the CDR3 is TGTGCCAGCAGTTTAGGGGGGACCTACAATGAGCAGTTCTTC. This chain uses TRBV28 with TRBJ2-1; D possibly corresponds to TRBD2 (6 bases). Germline lookup yields CDR1 MDHEN and CDR2 SYDVKM. With 2 bases removed from V and 2 bases from J, the gap between germline ends came to 7 bases. The CDR3 contains 14 residues.

This chain connects TRBV5-1 to TRBJ2-1, with 8 bases fitting TRBD1. The CDR3 sequence is 13 residues long. Trimming removed 2 bases from V and 13 bases from J; junction bases left unmatched: 8. The germline V gene has CDR1 SGHRS and CDR2 YFSETQ. DNA of the CDR3: TGCGCCAGCAGCTTCGCGGACAGGGTTGAACAGTTCTTC. This translates into CASSFADRVEQFF. Full variable domain (rest looked up from reference TRBV5-1 and TRBJ2-1): KAGVTQTPRYLIKTRGQQVTLSCSPISGHRSVSWYQQTPGQGLQFLFEYFSETQRNKGNFPGRFSGRQFSNSRSEMNVSTLELGDSALYLCASSFADRVEQFFGPGTRLTVL.